This T cell receptor (beta chain) was captured by sequencing in a study of metastatic and nonmetastatic thyroid tumors. Study as a whole: It was across blood and tumor or nodule tissue from malignant and benign thyroid patients that repertoires were compared. Points from the study as a whole: Compared with benign nodules, malignant thyroid tumors were reported to have significantly higher TCR beta diversity in both blood and tumor.

In the authors' workflow: Differences in CDR3 between clinicopathological groups were drawn on to build a classifier intended to discriminate distant-metastatic papillary thyroid cancer patients. TCRdb re-analyzed the PCR reads using MiXCR. The authors' filters were not applied to this entry. Of about 46,000 clones listed, around a quarter are singletons. All patients were untreated before thyroid surgery. As to this clone: No antigen is known for it.

The trim removed 4 bases at V and 4 bases at J, leaving 10 bases unmatched. The CDR3 sequence is 15 residues long. Germline assignment: CDR1 SGHNT and CDR2 YYREEE (reference sequence). The rearrangement uses TRBV5-4 and TRBJ2-5, with 7 bases fitting TRBD2. The source material was blood. The receptor was derived from a male donor with papillary thyroid cancer or a benign thyroid nodule (not recorded which). Some clones in this sample may be carry-over from other donors' samples. Here the CDR3 DNA reads TGTGCCAGCAGCCGTAGCTACGGGGAGGGAGAGACCCAGTACTTC. Encoded protein: CASSRSYGEGETQYF.